These 2 T cell receptor beta chains were sequenced from one sample in a study of patients and donors after allogeneic stem cell transplantation. MiXCR, applied by TCRdb to the RT-PCR reads, yields one record per CDR3 protein. Found here are about 1,900 distinct CDR3 sequences, 4% to 5% of them singletons; the top ten hold about 29%. Sequencing input: blood, either unsorted or a sorted T cell fraction (not recorded which). Receptors were obtained from a human donor who was either an allogeneic HSCT recipient or a stem cell or donor lymphocyte infusion donor (not recorded which). It is not recorded whose cells these are; they may come from a transplant donor.

This clonotype is judged medium-sized. V is TRBV18 and J is TRBJ1-2; 7 bases are a match to TRBD1. CDR3 length equals 14 residues. Germline trimming cut 3 bases from V and 4 bases from J; bases unmatched to any gene: 5. CDR1 and CDR2 (germline): KGHSH, LQKENI. The CDR3 spells CASSPGTDIYGYTF. CDR3 nucleotides: TGTGCCAGCTCACCTGGGACAGACATCTATGGCTACACCTTC. The full variable domain, rest sourced from reference TRBV18 and TRBJ1-2, is NAGVMQNPRHLVRRRGQEARLRCSPMKGHSHVYWYRQLPEEGLKFMVYLQKENIIDESGMPKERFSAEFPKEGPSILRIQQVVRGDSAAYFCASSPGTDIYGYTFGSGTRLTVV.

Judged by abundance, this clonotype is large. The chain uses TRBV25-1 and TRBJ1-2; no firm D call. CDR1 MGHDK and CDR2 SYGVNS come from the germline V gene. Trimming cost V 4 bases and J 0 bases, with 6 bases left between them. CDR3 length: 13 amino acids. This CDR3 reads CASSAGTNYGYTF. CDR3 sequence (DNA): TGTGCCAGCAGTGCAGGAACTAACTATGGCTACACCTTC.